This T cell receptor beta chain derives from a study of CD8+CD57+ T cells in acquired aplastic anemia (dated 2018 in TCRdb). Regarding the study in general: DNA extracted from sorted CD4+ and CD8+ cells had a mean of around 3 ug, with a range of about 0.2 to 30 ug. An average of approximately 10 million reads for CD4+ cells and 11 million or so reads for CD8+ cells was obtained from healthy donor samples. Overall results and qualifications from the work: Approximately 31 CD8+ CDR3 sequences were found in both patients and controls but appeared to be highly expressed in patients and within the immunodominant clones of the patients. CD8+ Simpson's diversity did not differ significantly between patients and healthy controls (P=0.060).

Measured from the cysteine to the phenylalanine, the CDR3 is 12 residues long. This entry keeps only the CDR3 DNA: 36 bases, framed from base 1. Looking up the germline V gene yields CDR1 SGHRS and CDR2 YFSETQ. Deletion took 1 base off V and 3 bases off J, with a span of 2 bases between the germline ends. There are many counts of this clonotype. It lacks a known antigen. One base away there is no much larger clone; base qualities are not given. Profiling of TCR beta VDJ combinations and CDR3 sequences used genomic DNA as the template. An Illumina HiSeq 2000 was used for TCR repertoire sequencing. As for the original processing: Repertoires were assessed using TRBV/TRBJ rearrangement plots, CDR3 size and DJ length profiles, and Simpson's diversity index. The most abundant DNA sequence in the deep sequencing data was taken as the immunodominant clone. CDR3 amino acid sequences were checked for sharing across subjects and were also compared against the VDJdb database and published repertoires. TCRdb trimmed public reads at Q25 via fastp, called clones via MiXCR and kept in-frame beta chains. CDR3 protein duplicates are merged, each entry listing the most common genes and DNA. What appears here as the V and J calls and clone size reflects TCRdb's work, not the paper's. A total of some 150,000 distinct CDR3 sequences appear in this sample, less than 45% of them only once. Together, the top ten hold under 9% of the sample.

In this study, sorted CD4+ and CD8+ T cells from the blood of healthy subjects and of severe aplastic anemia patients had their TCR repertoires deep-sequenced. Ficoll-Paque density gradient centrifugation was used to isolate peripheral blood mononuclear cells. Before DNA extraction, CD4+ and CD8+ T cells were sorted by FACS or by magnetic beads. The sequence derives from a human donor in good health, serving as a control. Sequencing was done on a sample of sorted CD4+, CD8+, or CD8+CD57+ T cells (not recorded which) from PBMCs. The chain employs TRBV5-1 and TRBJ1-3, with the D gene call left open. The CDR3 here reads CASSLSGNTIYF. The DNA reads TGCGCCAGCAGCTTGAGTGGAAACACCATATATTTT.